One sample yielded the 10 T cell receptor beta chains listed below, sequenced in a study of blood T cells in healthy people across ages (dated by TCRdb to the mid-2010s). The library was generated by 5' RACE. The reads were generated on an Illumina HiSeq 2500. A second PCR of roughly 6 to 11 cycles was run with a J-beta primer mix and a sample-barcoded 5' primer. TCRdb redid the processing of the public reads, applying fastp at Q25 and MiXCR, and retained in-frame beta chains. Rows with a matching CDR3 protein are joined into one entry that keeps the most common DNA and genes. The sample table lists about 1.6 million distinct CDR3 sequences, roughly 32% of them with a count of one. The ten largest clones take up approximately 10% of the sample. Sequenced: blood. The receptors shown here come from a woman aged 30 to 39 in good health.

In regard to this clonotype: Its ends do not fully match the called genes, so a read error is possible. CDR3 sequence reads: CASSLHQGAYGYTF. DNA for the CDR3: TGCGCCAGCAGCCTACACCAGGGCGCCTATGGCTACACCTTC. The chain has TRBV7-3 and TRBJ1-2; weak D call: TRBD1 (5 bases). Germline CDR1 is SGHTA and CDR2 is FQGTGA. The CDR3 has 14 amino acids.

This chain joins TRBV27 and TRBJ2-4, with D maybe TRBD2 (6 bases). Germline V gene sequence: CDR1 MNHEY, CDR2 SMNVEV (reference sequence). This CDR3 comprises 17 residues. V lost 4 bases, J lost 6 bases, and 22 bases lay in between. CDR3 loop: CASSSLRGRGGGNIQYF. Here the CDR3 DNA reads TGTGCCAGCAGTTCTCTCCGAGGTAGGGGAGGCGGAAACATTCAGTACTTC.

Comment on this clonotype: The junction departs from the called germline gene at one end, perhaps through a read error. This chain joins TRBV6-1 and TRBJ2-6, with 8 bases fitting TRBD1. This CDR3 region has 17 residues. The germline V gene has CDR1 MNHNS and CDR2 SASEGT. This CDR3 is CASSRDRPSSGANVRTF. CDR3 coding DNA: TGTGCCAGCAGCCGGGACAGGCCTTCCTCTGGGGCCAACGTCCGGACTTTC.

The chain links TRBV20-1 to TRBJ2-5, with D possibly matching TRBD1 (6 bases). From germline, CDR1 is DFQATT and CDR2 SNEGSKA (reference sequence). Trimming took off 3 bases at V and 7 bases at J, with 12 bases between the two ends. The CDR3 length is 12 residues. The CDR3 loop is CSASWGLGTQYF. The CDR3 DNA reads TGCAGTGCTAGTTGGGGGCTGGGGACCCAGTACTTC.

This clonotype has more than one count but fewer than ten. The chain's CDR3 is CSASRGKETQYF. The CDR3 DNA is TGCAGTGCTAGCCGGGGAAAAGAGACCCAGTACTTC. The rearrangement links TRBV20-1 to TRBJ2-5; D possibly corresponds to TRBD2 (5 bases). The germline gives CDR1 DFQATT, CDR2 SNEGSKA (reference sequence). V lost 3 bases and J lost 3, with 8 bases in between. The CDR3 contains 12 residues.

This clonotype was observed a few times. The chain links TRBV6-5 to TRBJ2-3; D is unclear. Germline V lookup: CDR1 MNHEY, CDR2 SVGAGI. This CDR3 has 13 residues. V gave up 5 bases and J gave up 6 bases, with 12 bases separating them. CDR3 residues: CASSLIPQDTQYF. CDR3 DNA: TGTGCCAGCAGTCTTATTCCACAGGATACGCAGTATTTT.

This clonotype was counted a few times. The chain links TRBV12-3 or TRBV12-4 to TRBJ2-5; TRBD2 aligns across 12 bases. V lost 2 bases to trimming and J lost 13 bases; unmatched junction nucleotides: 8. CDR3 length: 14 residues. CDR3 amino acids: CASSLWLAGGPAYF. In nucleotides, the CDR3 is TGTGCCAGCAGTTTATGGCTAGCGGGAGGGCCCGCGTACTTC.

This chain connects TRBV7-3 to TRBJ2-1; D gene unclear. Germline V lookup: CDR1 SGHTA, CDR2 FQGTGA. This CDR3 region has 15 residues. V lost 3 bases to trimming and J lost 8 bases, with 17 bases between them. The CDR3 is CASSFVPDAGYEQFF. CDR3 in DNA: TGTGCCAGCAGCTTCGTCCCGGACGCTGGGTATGAGCAGTTCTTC.

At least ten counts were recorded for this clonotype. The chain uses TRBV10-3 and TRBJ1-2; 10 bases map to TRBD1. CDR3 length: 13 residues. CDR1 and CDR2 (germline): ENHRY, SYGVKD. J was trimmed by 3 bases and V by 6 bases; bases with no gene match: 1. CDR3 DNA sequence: TGTGCCATCAGCGGGACAGGGGACTATGGCTACACCTTC. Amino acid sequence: CAISGTGDYGYTF.

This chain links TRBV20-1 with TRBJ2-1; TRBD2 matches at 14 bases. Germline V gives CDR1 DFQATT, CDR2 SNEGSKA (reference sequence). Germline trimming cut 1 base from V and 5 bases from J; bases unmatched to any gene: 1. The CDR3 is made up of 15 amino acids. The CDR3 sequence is CSARATSGGDNEQFF. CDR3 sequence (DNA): TGCAGTGCTAGAGCGACTAGCGGGGGGGACAATGAGCAGTTCTTC.